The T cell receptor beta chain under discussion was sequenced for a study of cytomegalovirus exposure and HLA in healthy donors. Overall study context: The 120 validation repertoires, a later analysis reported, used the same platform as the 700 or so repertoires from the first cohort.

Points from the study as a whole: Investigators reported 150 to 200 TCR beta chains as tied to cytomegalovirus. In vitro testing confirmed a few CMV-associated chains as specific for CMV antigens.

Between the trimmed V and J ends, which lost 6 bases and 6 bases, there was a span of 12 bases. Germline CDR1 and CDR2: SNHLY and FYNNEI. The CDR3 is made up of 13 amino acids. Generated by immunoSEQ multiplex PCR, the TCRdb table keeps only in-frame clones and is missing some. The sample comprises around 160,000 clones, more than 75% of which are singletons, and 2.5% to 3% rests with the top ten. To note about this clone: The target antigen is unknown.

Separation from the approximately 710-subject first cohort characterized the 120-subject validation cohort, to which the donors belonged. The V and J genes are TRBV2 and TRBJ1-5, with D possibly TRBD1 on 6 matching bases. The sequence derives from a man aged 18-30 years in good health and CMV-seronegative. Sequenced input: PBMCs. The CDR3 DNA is TGTGCCAGCAGGGCCACAGGGACTCAGCCCCAGCATTTT. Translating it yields CASRATGTQPQHF.